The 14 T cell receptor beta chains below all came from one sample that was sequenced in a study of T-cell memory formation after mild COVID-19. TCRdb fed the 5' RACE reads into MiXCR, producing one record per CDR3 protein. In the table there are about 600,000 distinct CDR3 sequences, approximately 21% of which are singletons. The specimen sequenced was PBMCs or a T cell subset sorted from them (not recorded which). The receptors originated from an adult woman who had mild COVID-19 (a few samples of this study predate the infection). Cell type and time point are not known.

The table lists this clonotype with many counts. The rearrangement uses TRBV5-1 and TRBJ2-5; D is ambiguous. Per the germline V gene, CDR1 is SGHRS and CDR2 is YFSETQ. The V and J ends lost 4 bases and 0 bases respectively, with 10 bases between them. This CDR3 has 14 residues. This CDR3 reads CASSVQGYQETQYF. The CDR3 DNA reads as TGCGCCAGCAGCGTTCAAGGATACCAAGAGACCCAGTACTTC.

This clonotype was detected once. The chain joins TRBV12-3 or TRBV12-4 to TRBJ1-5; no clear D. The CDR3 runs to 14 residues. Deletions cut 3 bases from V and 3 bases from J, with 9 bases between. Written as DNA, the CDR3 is TGTGCCAGCAGTTTTGGTCAATCCAATCAGCCCCAGCATTTT. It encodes CASSFGQSNQPQHF.

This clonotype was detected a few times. CDR3 DNA: TGCAGTGCTAGGGGTGGGGATGAGCAGTTCTTC. Translation gives CSARGGDEQFF. The gene calls are TRBV20-1 and TRBJ2-1; D unclear. V gave up 3 bases and J gave up 8 bases, with 8 bases separating them. The CDR3 contains 11 residues. The V gene's germline CDR1 is DFQATT and CDR2 SNEGSKA (reference sequence).

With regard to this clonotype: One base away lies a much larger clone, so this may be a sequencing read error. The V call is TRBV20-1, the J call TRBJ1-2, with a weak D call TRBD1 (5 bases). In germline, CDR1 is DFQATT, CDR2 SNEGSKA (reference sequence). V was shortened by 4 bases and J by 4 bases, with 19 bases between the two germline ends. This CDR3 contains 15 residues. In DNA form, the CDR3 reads TGCAGTGCTATAGATCGGGCAGGGACTGCCTATGGCTACACCTTC. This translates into CSAIDRAGTAYGYTF.

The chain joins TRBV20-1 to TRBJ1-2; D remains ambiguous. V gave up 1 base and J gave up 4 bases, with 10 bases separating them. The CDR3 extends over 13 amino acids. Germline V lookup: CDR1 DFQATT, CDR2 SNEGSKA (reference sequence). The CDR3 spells CSARVAGSYGYTF. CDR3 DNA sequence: TGCAGTGCTAGAGTGGCGGGCAGCTATGGCTACACCTTC.

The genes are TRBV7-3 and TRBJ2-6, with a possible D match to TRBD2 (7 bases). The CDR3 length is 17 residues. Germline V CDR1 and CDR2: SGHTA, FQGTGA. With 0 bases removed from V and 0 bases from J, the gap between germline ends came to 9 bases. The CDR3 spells CASSLTGGGSGANVLTF. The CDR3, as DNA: TGTGCCAGCAGCTTAACGGGAGGGGGCTCTGGGGCCAACGTCCTGACTTTC.

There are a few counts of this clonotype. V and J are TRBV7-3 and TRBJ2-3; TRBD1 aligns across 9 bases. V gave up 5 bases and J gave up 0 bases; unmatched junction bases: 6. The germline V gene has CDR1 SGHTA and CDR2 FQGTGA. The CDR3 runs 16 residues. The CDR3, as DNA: TGTGCCAGCAGCATCGGGACAGGGACTAGCACAGATACGCAGTATTTT. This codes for CASSIGTGTSTDTQYF.

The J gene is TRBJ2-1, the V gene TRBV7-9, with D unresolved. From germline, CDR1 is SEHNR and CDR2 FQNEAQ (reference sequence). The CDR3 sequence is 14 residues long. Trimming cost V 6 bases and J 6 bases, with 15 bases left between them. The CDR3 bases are TGTGCCAGCAGTCCAACGCAGCCGGGCAATGAGCAGTTCTTC. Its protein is CASSPTQPGNEQFF.

CDR3 sequence: CASSIAGAMNTEAFF. The CDR3 coding sequence is TGTGCCAGTAGTATAGCAGGGGCGATGAACACTGAAGCTTTCTTT. The chain carries TRBV19 and TRBJ1-1; a possible D gene is TRBD1 (6 bases). The CDR3 contains 15 residues. Germline loops: CDR1 LNHDA, CDR2 SQIVND (reference sequence). V was cut by 1 base and J by 0 bases, with 9 bases left in between.

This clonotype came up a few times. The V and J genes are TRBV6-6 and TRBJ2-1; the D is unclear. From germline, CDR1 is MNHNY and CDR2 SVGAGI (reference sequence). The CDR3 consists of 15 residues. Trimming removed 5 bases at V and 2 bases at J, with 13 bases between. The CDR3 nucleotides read TGTGCCAGCAGTATCGCAGCGACCACCTACAATGAGCAGTTCTTC. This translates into CASSIAATTYNEQFF.

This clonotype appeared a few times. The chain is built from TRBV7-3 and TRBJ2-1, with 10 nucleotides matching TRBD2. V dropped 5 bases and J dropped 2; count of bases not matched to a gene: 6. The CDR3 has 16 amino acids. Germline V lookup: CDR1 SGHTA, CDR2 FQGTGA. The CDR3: CASSPIAGGTYNEQFF. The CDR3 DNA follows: TGTGCCAGCAGCCCCATAGCGGGGGGCACCTACAATGAGCAGTTCTTC.

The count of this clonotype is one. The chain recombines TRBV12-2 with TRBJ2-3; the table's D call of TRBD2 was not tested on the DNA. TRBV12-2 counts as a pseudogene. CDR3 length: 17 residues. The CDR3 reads CASTNLGLAGNSDTQYF. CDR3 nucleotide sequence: TGTGCAAGCACGAACCTGGGACTAGCGGGAAATTCAGATACGCAGTATTTT.

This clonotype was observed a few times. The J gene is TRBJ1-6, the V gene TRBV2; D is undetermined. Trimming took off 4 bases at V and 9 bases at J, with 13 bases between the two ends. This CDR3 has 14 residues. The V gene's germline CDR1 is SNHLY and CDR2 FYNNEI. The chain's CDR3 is CASSGGSGGSPLHF. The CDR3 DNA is TGTGCCAGCAGTGGGGGTTCCGGCGGTTCACCCCTCCACTTT.

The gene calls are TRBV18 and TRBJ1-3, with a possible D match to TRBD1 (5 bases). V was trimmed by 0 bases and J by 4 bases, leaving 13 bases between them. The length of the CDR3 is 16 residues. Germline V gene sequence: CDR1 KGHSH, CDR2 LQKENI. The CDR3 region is CASSPPSSGSGNTIYF. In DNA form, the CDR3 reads TGTGCCAGCTCACCACCTTCTTCAGGGTCGGGAAACACCATATATTTT.